The next 19 T cell receptor beta chains were all read from a single sample in a study of vaccination effects on CD4 cells after COVID-19. Sequencing was performed with immunoSEQ multiplex PCR; in TCRdb, only in-frame clones are kept and a portion is missing. The sample lists 50,000 or so clones; 75% to 85% were seen once. Antigen-specific CD4+ T cells were expanded (with viral peptide pools) by the ViraFEST assay ahead of sequencing. With approximately ten days of culture completed, CD4+ T cells were isolated. Vaccinees lacked prior SARS-CoV-2 infection and tested negative for nucleocapsid antibodies. These receptors have no known antigen. The sequenced sample was CD4+ T cells from PBMCs cultured with HCoV-OC43 spike peptides, obtained before COVID-19 vaccination. Subset reported: HCoV-OC43 spike overlapping peptide pool stimulation. All receptors come from a human donor who received a COVID-19 vaccine.

The chain has TRBV24-1 and TRBJ1-5; a possible D gene is TRBD1 (5 bases). Trimming removed 3 bases from V and 3 bases from J, with 17 bases in between. CDR3 length: 17 amino acids. The V gene's germline CDR1 is KGHDR and CDR2 SFDVKD. The CDR3 nucleotides are TGTGCCACCAGTGATGCGGGCCCCGGGGGGTCCAATCAGCCCCAGCATTTT. This encodes CATSDAGPGGSNQPQHF.

V gene TRBV19 combines with J gene TRBJ1-1; D possibly corresponds to TRBD1 (5 bases). Germline assignment: CDR1 LNHDA and CDR2 SQIVND (reference sequence). This CDR3 region has 12 residues. V shed 5 bases and J shed 8 bases, with 12 bases lying between them. The CDR3 loop is CASSPGTAEAFF. DNA of the CDR3: TGTGCCAGTAGTCCGGGGACTGCAGAAGCTTTCTTT.

The chain employs TRBV6-2 or TRBV6-3 and TRBJ2-7; the D call may be TRBD1 or TRBD2 (5 bases each). The CDR3 has 19 amino acids. Trimming pared 2 bases from V and 0 bases from J, leaving 23 bases between. The germline V gene encodes CDR1 MNHEY and CDR2 SVGEGT. CDR3 amino acids: CASSYELSPGDESSYEQYV. The CDR3 DNA reads TGTGCCAGCAGTTACGAACTGTCTCCCGGGGACGAAAGCTCCTACGAGCAGTACGTC.

The chain couples TRBV27 to TRBJ2-7, with D perhaps TRBD1 (6 bases). Looked up from germline, CDR1 is MNHEY and CDR2 is SMNVEV (reference sequence). Trimming removed 3 bases at V and 4 bases at J, with 19 bases between. The CDR3 loop spans 16 amino acids. CDR3 sequence (DNA): TGTGCCAGCAGTTTGCGGAGAAGGGGGTCGCTTTACGAGCAGTACGTC. It specifies CASSLRRRGSLYEQYV.

This rearrangement joins TRBV30 to TRBJ2-4; 7 positions match TRBD2. The CDR3 consists of 14 residues. Per germline, CDR1 GTSNPN and CDR2 SVGIG (reference sequence). V dropped 5 bases and J dropped 0; count of bases not matched to a gene: 4. The CDR3 DNA follows: TGTGCCTGGCGAGCGGGGATAGCCAAAAACATTCAGTACTTC. This encodes CAWRAGIAKNIQYF.

V and J are TRBV3-1 (or the pseudogene TRBV3-2) and TRBJ2-5; tentatively, D is TRBD1 (6 bases). Trimming left V 2 bases short and J 5 bases short, with 15 bases between. The germline CDR1 and CDR2 sequences are LGHDT and YNNKEL (reference sequence). This CDR3 is 15 amino acids long. CDR3 sequence (DNA): TGTGCCAGCAGCCAAAGGGGGACGGGGTCTGAGACCCAGTACTTC. Protein: CASSQRGTGSETQYF.

The gene calls are TRBV6-1 and TRBJ1-3; D perhaps matches TRBD1 (5 bases). Germline CDR1 MNHNS, CDR2 SASEGT. V lost 2 bases, J lost 4 bases, and 6 bases lay in between. This CDR3 comprises 13 residues. The CDR3 region is CASSETGGNTIYF. Written as DNA, the CDR3 is TGTGCCAGCAGTGAAACAGGCGGAAACACCATATATTTT.

This clone was observed a handful of times. The chain links TRBV5-4 to TRBJ2-5; tentative D call: TRBD2 (6 bases). Trimming stripped 0 bases from V and 5 bases from J, with 17 bases between. CDR1 and CDR2 from the germline V gene are SGHNT and YYREEE (reference sequence). The CDR3 sequence is 16 residues long. CDR3: CASSLEGSPGRETQYF. The CDR3 DNA follows: TGTGCCAGCAGCTTGGAAGGTTCCCCGGGGAGGGAGACCCAGTACTTC.

The chain's CDR3 is CASVPLAGGLETQYF. CDR3 coding DNA: TGCGCCAGCGTCCCTCTAGCGGGGGGCTTAGAGACCCAGTACTTC. The rearrangement links TRBV5-1 to TRBJ2-5, with TRBD2 matching 11 bases. The length of the CDR3 is 15 residues. J gave up 4 bases and V 7 bases, and 9 bases lay outside the gene matches. Germline CDR1 SGHRS, CDR2 YFSETQ. Filled out from reference TRBV5-1 and TRBJ2-5, the complete variable domain reads KAGVTQTPRYLIKTRGQQVTLSCSPISGHRSVSWYQQTPGQGLQFLFEYFSETQRNKGNFPGRFSGRQFSNSRSEMNVSTLELGDSALYLCASVPLAGGLETQYFGPGTRLLVL.

This chain links TRBV20-1 with TRBJ2-1, with a weak D call TRBD1 (6 bases). V lost 6 bases to trimming and J lost 11 bases, with 11 bases between them. Germline-derived CDR1 and CDR2 are DFQATT and SNEGSKA (reference sequence). CDR3 size: 10 residues. This chain's CDR3 is CSARQDQQFF. The CDR3 coding sequence is TGCAGTGCCCGACAGGATCAGCAGTTCTTC.

This sequence joins TRBV6-5 and TRBJ2-5; tentatively, D is TRBD2 (5 bases). The V end was cut by 7 bases, the J end by 3 bases, with 18 bases between. The CDR3 consists of 15 residues. Germline CDR1 and CDR2: MNHEY and SVGAGI. In nucleotides, the CDR3 is TGTGCCAGCAACGACCTGCGGGTGTCGAAAGAGACCCAGTACTTC. Translated, it gives CASNDLRVSKETQYF.

The rearrangement joins TRBV3-1 (or the pseudogene TRBV3-2) to TRBJ1-3; 7 bases agree with TRBD1. V shed 0 bases, J shed 4 bases, and the junction held 12 bases outside the gene matches. The germline CDR1 and CDR2 sequences are LGHDT and YNNKEL (reference sequence). The CDR3 contains 18 residues. CDR3 amino acids: CASSQDLGGGLMGNTIYF. DNA of the CDR3: TGTGCCAGCAGCCAAGACCTTGGAGGGGGCTTAATGGGAAACACCATATATTTT.

This chain links TRBV24-1 with TRBJ2-5; D remains unclear. The germline V and J ends were trimmed by 0 bases and 7 bases, with 20 bases remaining between them. The CDR3 contains 17 residues. Germline V gene data show CDR1 as KGHDR and CDR2 as SFDVKD. The chain's CDR3 is CATSDLKPNESRGTQYF. CDR3 in DNA: TGTGCCACCAGTGATTTGAAACCAAATGAGAGTCGAGGGACCCAGTACTTC.

V usage is TRBV30 and J usage is TRBJ1-2; maybe TRBD1 (6 bases). Trimming left V 1 base short and J 6 bases short, with 9 bases between. The V gene's germline CDR1 is GTSNPN and CDR2 SVGIG (reference sequence). The CDR3 covers 12 residues. CDR3 sequence reads: CAWSEQGNGYTF. The CDR3 DNA sequence: TGTGCCTGGAGTGAACAGGGTAATGGCTACACCTTC.

The rearrangement links TRBV9 to TRBJ2-1, with TRBD2 matching over 10 bases. CDR1 and CDR2 (germline): SGDLS, YYNGEE. Germline trimming cut 3 bases from V and 0 bases from J; bases unmatched to any gene: 15. The CDR3 has 20 amino acids. The CDR3 reads CASSARRLAGEPHSYNEQFF. DNA for the CDR3: TGTGCCAGCAGCGCCCGCCGTCTAGCGGGGGAGCCCCACTCCTACAATGAGCAGTTCTTC.

The chain recombines TRBV5-1 with TRBJ2-1; D unresolved. The V gene's germline CDR1 is SGHRS and CDR2 YFSETQ. The V gene lost 0 bases and the J gene lost 5 bases, with 6 bases spanning the gap. The CDR3 totals 13 residues. The CDR3: CASSLGTNNEQFF. CDR3 nucleotide sequence: TGCGCCAGCAGCTTGGGGACGAACAATGAGCAGTTCTTC.

The V and J genes are TRBV19 and TRBJ2-3; 10 bases fit TRBD2. Losses at the gene ends were 5 bases for V and 3 bases for J; bases not matched to a gene: 5. There are 15 residues in the CDR3. The germline V gene has CDR1 LNHDA and CDR2 SQIVND (reference sequence). CDR3 protein: CASSDSSGGTDTQYF. The CDR3, as DNA: TGTGCCAGTAGTGACTCTAGCGGGGGAACAGATACGCAGTATTTT.

On this clone itself: Other DNA sequences within the sample encode an identical CDR3. The gene calls are TRBV18 and TRBJ2-7, with 7 bases identical to TRBD1. CDR1 is KGHSH, CDR2 LQKENI, per germline. The CDR3 consists of 13 residues. J gave up 1 base and V 6 bases, and 3 bases lay outside the gene matches. The CDR3 DNA reads TGTGCCAGCTCTCCGGGACAGTCCTACGAGCAGTACGTC. Encoded protein: CASSPGQSYEQYV.

The sample holds one count of this clone. J is TRBJ2-7 and V is TRBV5-5, with D possibly being TRBD2 (5 bases). This CDR3 contains 18 residues. V was shortened by 4 bases and J by 0 bases, with 23 bases between the two germline ends. Germline V gives CDR1 SGHKS, CDR2 YYEKEE (reference sequence). CDR3 protein: CASSREPWSGLSSYEQYV. DNA of the CDR3: TGTGCCAGCAGCCGCGAGCCGTGGTCGGGATTAAGCTCCTACGAGCAGTACGTC.